This TCR beta chain came from a study of OX40 agonist ivuxolimab in advanced cancers. For the study at large: Ivuxolimab, which is an agonistic anti-OX40 (CD134) antibody, was administered to the patients.

Remarks on this clone: Its antigen is undetermined.

Study-level findings and limits: Part of the nonresponder group also had normalized T-cell clonal expansion that was low. Dosing at 0.1 to 3.0 mg/kg was accompanied by clonal expansion of CD4+ and CD8+ blood T cells by week 6.

TCRdb's table, derived via immunoSEQ multiplex PCR, lists solely in-frame clones and lacks some. Altogether fewer than 80,000 clones are present, around 93% being singletons, with the ten largest covering just over 14%. There are 13 residues in the CDR3. Trimming left V 7 bases short and J 2 bases short, with 6 bases between. The germline V gene encodes CDR1 MNHEY and CDR2 SMNVEV (reference sequence). This receptor was obtained from an adult with an advanced solid tumor such as melanoma, head and neck, liver or kidney cancer. The chain employs TRBV27 and TRBJ2-6; weak D call: TRBD1 (5 bases). This specimen consisted of CD4+ or CD8+ T cells sorted from blood, obtained in a trial of the OX40 agonist ivuxolimab. CDR3 nucleotide sequence: TGTGCCAGCATGGGGCCTGGGGCCAACGTCCTGACTTTC. The encoded protein is CASMGPGANVLTF. Drawing the rest from reference TRBV27 and TRBJ2-6, the complete variable domain is EAQVTQNPRYLITVTGKKLTVTCSQNMNHEYMSWYRQDPGLGLRQIYYSMNVEVTDKGDVPEGYKVSRKEKRNFPLILESPSPNQTSLYFCASMGPGANVLTFGAGSRLTVL.